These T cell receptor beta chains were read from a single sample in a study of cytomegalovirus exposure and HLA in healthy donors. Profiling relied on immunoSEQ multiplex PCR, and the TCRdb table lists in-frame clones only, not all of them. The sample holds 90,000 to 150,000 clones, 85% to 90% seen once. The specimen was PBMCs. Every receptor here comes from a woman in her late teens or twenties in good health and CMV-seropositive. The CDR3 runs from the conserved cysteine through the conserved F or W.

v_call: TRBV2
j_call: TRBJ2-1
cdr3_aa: CAGRGAGRGGEQFF

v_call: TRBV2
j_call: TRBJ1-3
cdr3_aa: CASRRNTIYF

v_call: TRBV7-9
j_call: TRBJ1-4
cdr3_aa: CASSSRQGLNEKLFF

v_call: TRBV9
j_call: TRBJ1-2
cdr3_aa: CASSAKGFGYTF

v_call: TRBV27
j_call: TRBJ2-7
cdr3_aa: CASSGLAGVGGSYEQYF

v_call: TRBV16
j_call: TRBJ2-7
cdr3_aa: CASSQDRGSEQYF

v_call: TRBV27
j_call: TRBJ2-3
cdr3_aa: CASSRDRDSKDTQYF

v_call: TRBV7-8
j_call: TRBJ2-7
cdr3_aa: CASSHTRDSYEQYF

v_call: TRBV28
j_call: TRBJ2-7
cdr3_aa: CASRATAYEQYF

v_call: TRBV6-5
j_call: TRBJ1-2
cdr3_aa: CASSGDISYGYTF

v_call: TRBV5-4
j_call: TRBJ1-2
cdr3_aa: CASSSKGGVYSYTF

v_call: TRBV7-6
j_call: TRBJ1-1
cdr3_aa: CASSLESGEGTEAFF

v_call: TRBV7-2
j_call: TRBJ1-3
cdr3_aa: CASSFDRGNTIYF

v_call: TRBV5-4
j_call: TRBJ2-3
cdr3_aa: CASSFGGGHEDTQYF

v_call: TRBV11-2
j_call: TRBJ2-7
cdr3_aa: CASSLEILAYEQYF

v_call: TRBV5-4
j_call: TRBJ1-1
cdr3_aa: CASSLDPGTEAFF

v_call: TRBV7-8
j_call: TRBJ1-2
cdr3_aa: CASSRDLSYGYTF